The next 4 T cell receptor beta chains were all read from a single sample in a study of T-cell memory formation after mild COVID-19. A single record per CDR3 protein comes from TCRdb applying MiXCR to the 5' RACE reads. Of about 400,000 distinct CDR3 sequences in the sample, around 14% were seen once. Sequencing was carried out using PBMCs or a T cell subset sorted from them (not recorded which). These receptors all come from a man aged 18 to 30 who had mild COVID-19 (a few samples of this study predate the infection). Cell type and time point are not known.

This clonotype occurred many times. V usage is TRBV4-3 and J usage is TRBJ2-5; 9 bases agree with TRBD2. Germline V gene data show CDR1 as LGHNA and CDR2 as YSLEER. This CDR3 comprises 15 residues. The ends lost 4 bases at V and 8 bases at J; junction bases unmatched: 11. DNA of the CDR3: TGCGCCAGCAGCCCACGAGCGGGGGGCTGGGAAACCCAGTACTTC. Residues: CASSPRAGGWETQYF.

There are a few counts of this clonotype. This rearrangement joins TRBV7-8 to TRBJ1-1, with D possibly being TRBD1 (5 bases). Looked up from germline, CDR1 is SGHVS and CDR2 is FQNEAQ. V lost 2 bases, J lost 4 bases, and 20 bases lay in between. This CDR3 has 17 residues. Here the CDR3 DNA reads TGTGCCAGCAGCTTAAACGCGTTGGTAGAAGGGGTCACTGAAGCTTTCTTT. It yields the protein CASSLNALVEGVTEAFF.

The chain carries TRBV6-5 and TRBJ2-7; TRBD2 aligns across 7 bases. There are 16 residues in the CDR3. Per the germline V gene, CDR1 is MNHEY and CDR2 is SVGAGI. The ends lost 10 bases at V and 4 bases at J; junction bases unmatched: 19. The chain's CDR3 is CATHPLGGMGSYEQYF. CDR3 DNA sequence: TGTGCCACCCACCCACTCGGGGGGATGGGGTCGTACGAGCAGTACTTC.

This clonotype was recorded many times. The J gene is TRBJ2-3, the V gene TRBV7-2; weak D call: TRBD2 (5 bases). Trimming removed 5 bases at V and 6 bases at J, with 15 bases between. Germline V gene lookup returns CDR1 SGHTA and CDR2 FQGNSA. The CDR3 loop spans 14 amino acids. This CDR3 reads CASSPRAGGDTQYF. The CDR3 region has the DNA TGTGCCAGCAGCCCCCGGGCGGGCGGGGATACGCAGTATTTT.